The text below deals with one TCR beta chain. Its antigen is currently unknown. The record originates from a study of PD-1 blockade in classical Hodgkin lymphoma. Study-wide results and caveats: Prior to therapy, complete responders displayed diversity much like that of newly diagnosed patients. Only CD4+ TCR diversity, not CD8+, had risen significantly by C4D1. In newly diagnosed patients, baseline TCR diversity was reportedly below that of healthy donors.

Each patient relapsed following autologous stem cell transplantation, and prior brentuximab vedotin exposure differed. Complete response, partial response or progressive disease constituted the best responses recorded. Assay used: immunoSEQ multiplex PCR; TCRdb lists only in-frame clones, some missing. This sample has about 19,000 clones, with approximately 84% found just once. The CDR3 loop spans 15 amino acids. V dropped 0 bases and J dropped 0 bases, with 7 bases sitting between them. Per the germline V gene, CDR1 is MNHEY and CDR2 is SVGAGI. This sample comprised peripheral blood mononuclear cells (PBMCs), obtained at baseline. The sequence came from a human donor with classical Hodgkin lymphoma. The chain links TRBV6-5 to TRBJ2-3; D tentatively fits TRBD1 or TRBD2 (5 bases each). CDR3 sequence reads: CASSYSWGSTDTQYF. The CDR3 DNA reads as TGTGCCAGCAGTTACTCGTGGGGGAGCACAGATACGCAGTATTTT.